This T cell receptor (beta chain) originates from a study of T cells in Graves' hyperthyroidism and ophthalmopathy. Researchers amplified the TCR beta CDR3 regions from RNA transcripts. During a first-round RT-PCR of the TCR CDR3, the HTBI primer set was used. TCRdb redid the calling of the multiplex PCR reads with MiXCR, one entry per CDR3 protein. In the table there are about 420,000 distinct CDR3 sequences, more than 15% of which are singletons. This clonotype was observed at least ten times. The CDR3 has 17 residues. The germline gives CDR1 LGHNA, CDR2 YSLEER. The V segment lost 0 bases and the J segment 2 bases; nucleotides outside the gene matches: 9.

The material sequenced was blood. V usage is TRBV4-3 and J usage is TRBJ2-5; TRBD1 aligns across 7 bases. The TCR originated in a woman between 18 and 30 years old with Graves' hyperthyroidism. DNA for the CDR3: TGCGCCAGCAGCCAAGATCTGGCCCAGGGGGTTCAAGAGACCCAGTACTTC. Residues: CASSQDLAQGVQETQYF.